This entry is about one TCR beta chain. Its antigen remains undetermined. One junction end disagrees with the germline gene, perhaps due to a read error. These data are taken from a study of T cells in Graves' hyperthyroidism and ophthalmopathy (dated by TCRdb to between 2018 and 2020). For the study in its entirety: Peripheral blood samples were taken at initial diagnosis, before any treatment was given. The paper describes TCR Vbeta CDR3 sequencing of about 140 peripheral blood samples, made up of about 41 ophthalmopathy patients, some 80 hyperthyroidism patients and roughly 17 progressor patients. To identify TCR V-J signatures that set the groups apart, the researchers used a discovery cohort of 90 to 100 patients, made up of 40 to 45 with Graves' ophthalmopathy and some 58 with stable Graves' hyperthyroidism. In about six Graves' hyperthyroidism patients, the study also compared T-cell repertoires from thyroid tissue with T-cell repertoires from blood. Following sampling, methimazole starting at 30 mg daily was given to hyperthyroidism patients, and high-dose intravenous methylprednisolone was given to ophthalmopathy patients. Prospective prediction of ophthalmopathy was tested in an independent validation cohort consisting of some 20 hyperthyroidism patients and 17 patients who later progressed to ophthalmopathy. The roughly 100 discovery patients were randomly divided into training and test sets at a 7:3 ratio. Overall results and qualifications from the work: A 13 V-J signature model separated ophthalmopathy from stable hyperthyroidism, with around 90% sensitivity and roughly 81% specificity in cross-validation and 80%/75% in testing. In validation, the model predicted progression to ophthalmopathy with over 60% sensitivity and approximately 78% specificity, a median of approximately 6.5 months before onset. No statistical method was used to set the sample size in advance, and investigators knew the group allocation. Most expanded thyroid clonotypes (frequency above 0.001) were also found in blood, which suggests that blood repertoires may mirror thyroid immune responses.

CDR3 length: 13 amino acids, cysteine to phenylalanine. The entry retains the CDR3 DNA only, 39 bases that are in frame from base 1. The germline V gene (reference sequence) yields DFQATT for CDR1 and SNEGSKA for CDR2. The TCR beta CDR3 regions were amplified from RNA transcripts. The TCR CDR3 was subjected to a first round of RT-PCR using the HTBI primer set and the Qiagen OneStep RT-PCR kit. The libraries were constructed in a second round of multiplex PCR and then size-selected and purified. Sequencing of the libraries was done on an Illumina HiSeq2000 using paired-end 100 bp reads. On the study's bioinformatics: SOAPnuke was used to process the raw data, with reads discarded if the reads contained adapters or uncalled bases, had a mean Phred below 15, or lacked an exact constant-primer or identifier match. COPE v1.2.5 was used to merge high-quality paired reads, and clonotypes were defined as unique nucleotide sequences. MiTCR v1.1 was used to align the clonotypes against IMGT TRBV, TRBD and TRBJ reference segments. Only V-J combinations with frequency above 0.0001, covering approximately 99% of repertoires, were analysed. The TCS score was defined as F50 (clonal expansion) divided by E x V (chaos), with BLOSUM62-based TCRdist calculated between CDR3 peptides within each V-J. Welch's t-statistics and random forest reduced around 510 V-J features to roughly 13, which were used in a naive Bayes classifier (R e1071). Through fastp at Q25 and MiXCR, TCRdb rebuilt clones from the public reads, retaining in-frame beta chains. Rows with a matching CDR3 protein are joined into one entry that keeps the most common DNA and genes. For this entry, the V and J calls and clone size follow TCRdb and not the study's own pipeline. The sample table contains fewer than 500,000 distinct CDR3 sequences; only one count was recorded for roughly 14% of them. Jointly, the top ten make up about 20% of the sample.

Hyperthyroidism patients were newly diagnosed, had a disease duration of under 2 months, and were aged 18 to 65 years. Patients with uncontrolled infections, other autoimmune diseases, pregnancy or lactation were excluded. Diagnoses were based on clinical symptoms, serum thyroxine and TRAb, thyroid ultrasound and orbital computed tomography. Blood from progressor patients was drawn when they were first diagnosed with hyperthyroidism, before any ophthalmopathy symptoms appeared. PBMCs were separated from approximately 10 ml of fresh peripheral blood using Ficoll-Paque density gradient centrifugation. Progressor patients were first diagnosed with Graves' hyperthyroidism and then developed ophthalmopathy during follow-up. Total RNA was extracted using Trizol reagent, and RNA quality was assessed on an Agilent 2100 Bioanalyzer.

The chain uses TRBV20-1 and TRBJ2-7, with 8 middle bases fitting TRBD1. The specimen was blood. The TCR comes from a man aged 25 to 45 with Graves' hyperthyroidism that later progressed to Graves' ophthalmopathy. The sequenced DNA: TGCAGTGCTAGGACAGGGGTCTCCTACGAGCAGTCCTTC. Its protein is CSARTGVSYEQSF.